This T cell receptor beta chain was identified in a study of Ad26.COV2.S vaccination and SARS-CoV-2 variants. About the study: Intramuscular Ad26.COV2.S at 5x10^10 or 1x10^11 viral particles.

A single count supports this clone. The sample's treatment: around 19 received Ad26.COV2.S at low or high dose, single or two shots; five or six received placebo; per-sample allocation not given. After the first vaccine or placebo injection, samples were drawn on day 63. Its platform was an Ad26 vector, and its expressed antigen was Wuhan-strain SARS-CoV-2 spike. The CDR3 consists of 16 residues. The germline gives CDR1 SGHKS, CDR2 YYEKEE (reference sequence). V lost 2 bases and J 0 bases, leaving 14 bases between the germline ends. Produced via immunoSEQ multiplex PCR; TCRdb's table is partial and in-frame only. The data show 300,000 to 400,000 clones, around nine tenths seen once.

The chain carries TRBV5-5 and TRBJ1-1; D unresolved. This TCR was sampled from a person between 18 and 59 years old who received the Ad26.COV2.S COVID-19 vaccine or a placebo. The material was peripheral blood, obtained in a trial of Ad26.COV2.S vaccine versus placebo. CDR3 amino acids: CASSFREEGMNTEAFF. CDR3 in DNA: TGTGCCAGCAGCTTTCGTGAGGAGGGCATGAACACTGAAGCTTTCTTT.